This TCR beta chain was observed in a study of T cells after posttransplantation cyclophosphamide. Study-wide points: TRB overlap between skin or GI tissue T cells and blood was limited.

This clone has ten or more counts. The antigen is not known. CDR3 size: 16 residues. V lost 5 bases and J lost 3, with 19 bases in between. Germline CDR1 SGHAT, CDR2 FQDESV (reference sequence). Assay used: immunoSEQ multiplex PCR; TCRdb lists only in-frame clones, some missing. The specimen has some 40,000 clones, none found just once. The rearrangement uses TRBV11-1 and TRBJ1-2, with D unclear. Sequencing was carried out using PBMCs. The sequence came from a middle-aged man in good health, CMV-negative, and a related stem cell transplant donor. CDR3 nucleotide sequence: TGTGCCAGCAGCCCCACTCCGTGGTCAGACTACTATGGCTACACCTTC. This sequence encodes CASSPTPWSDYYGYTF.